These 8 T cell receptor beta chains originate from one sample sequenced in a study of CD8+CD57+ T cells in acquired aplastic anemia. For sequencing, patients were chosen who had shown expansion of CD8+CD57+ cells by flow cytometry. The TCR beta profiling, which covered VDJ combination and CDR3 sequence, was carried out using genomic DNA as the template. TCRdb passed the reads through MiXCR, listing each CDR3 protein once. The table shows fewer than 250,000 distinct CDR3 sequences, with more than 45% occurring only once. Sequencing used sorted CD4+, CD8+, or CD8+CD57+ T cells (not recorded which) from PBMCs. Every receptor here comes from a human donor with aplastic anemia.

The table lists this clonotype with a few counts. The genes are TRBV5-5 and TRBJ2-7, with D perhaps given as TRBD1 or TRBD2 (5 bases each). V was trimmed by 2 bases and J by 7 bases, leaving 25 bases between them. CDR1 and CDR2 (germline): SGHKS, YYEKEE (reference sequence). This CDR3 spans 17 amino acids. The CDR3 spells CASSFGTGREKLREQYF. The CDR3 region has the DNA TGTGCCAGCAGCTTCGGGACGGGTCGAGAGAAGCTACGGGAGCAGTACTTC.

This clonotype occurred many times. This sequence joins TRBV2 and TRBJ2-3; D unresolved. Germline CDR1 SNHLY, CDR2 FYNNEI. The CDR3 extends over 16 amino acids. V shed 2 bases and J shed 5 bases, with 17 bases lying between them. The CDR3 loop reads CASSEPKTVSRDTQYF. CDR3 in DNA: TGTGCCAGCAGTGAACCCAAGACTGTATCCAGAGATACGCAGTATTTT.

The J gene is TRBJ1-2, the V gene TRBV12-3 or TRBV12-4, with a possible D match to TRBD1 (5 bases). V was trimmed by 6 bases and J by 6 bases, leaving 14 bases between them. This CDR3 has 13 residues. The CDR3 DNA sequence: TGTGCCAGCAGCTTACGGGCCAGGGATGGCTACACCTTC. This translates into CASSLRARDGYTF.

The CDR3 nucleotides read TGCAGCGTTGAAAGTCCATGGGGGGTCGGCTACACCTTC. This codes for CSVESPWGVGYTF. The chain is built from TRBV29-1 and TRBJ1-2, with D perhaps TRBD1 (5 bases). Trimming took 2 bases from V and 8 from J, leaving 15 bases between them. This CDR3 region has 13 residues. Germline CDR1 and CDR2: SQVTM and ANQGSEA.

This rearrangement joins TRBV20-1 to TRBJ2-7, with D hard to call. Germline assignment: CDR1 DFQATT and CDR2 SNEGSKA (reference sequence). V was trimmed by 8 bases and J by 2 bases, leaving 19 bases between them. The CDR3 contains 14 residues. The CDR3 coding sequence is TGCAGTCGTCTTAATGGGCCGTCCCCCTACGAGCAGTACTTC. This encodes CSRLNGPSPYEQYF.

The J gene is TRBJ1-5, the V gene TRBV19; D call uncertain. The germline V gene encodes CDR1 LNHDA and CDR2 SQIVND (reference sequence). The CDR3 length is 15 residues. Trimming pared 7 bases from V and 0 bases from J, leaving 13 bases between. The CDR3 loop reads CASKSHLYSNQPQHF. The CDR3, as DNA: TGTGCCAGTAAGTCTCACCTCTATAGCAATCAGCCCCAGCATTTT.

The chain is built from TRBV10-1 and TRBJ1-1; D is possibly TRBD1 (5 bases). Trimming stripped 6 bases from V and 0 bases from J, with 14 bases between. This CDR3 region has 15 residues. Germline V gives CDR1 WNHNN, CDR2 SYGVQD (reference sequence). The CDR3 loop is CASSLGQGVNTEAFF. The DNA of the CDR3 is TGCGCCAGCAGCTTAGGCCAGGGAGTGAACACTGAAGCTTTCTTT.

In regard to this clonotype: One junction end disagrees with the germline gene, perhaps due to a read error. The chain combines TRBV7-9 with TRBJ2-1; tentatively, D is TRBD2 (7 bases). The CDR3 length is 16 residues. The germline gives CDR1 SEHNR, CDR2 FQNEAQ (reference sequence). CDR3 sequence reads: CASSPLGGGSYNEQFF. DNA for the CDR3: TGTGCCAGCAGCCCCCTTGGCGGGGGCTCCTACAACGAGCAGTTCTTC.